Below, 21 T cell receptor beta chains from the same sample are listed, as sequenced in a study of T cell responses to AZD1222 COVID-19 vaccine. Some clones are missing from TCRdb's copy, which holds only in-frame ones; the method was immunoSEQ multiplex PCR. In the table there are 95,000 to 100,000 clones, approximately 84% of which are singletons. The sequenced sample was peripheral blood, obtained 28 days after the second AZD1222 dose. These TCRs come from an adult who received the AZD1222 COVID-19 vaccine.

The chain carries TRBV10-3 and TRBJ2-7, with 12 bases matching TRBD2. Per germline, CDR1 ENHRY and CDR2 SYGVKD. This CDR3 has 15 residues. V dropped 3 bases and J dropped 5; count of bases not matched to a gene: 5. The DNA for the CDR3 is TGTGCCATCAGTGACGGACTAGCGGGGTCGGACGAGCAGTACTTC. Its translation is CAISDGLAGSDEQYF.

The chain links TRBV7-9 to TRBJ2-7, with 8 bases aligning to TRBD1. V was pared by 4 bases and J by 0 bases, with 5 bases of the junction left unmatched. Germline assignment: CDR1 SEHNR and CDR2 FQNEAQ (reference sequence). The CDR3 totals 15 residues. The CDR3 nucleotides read TGTGCCAGCAGCTACTCGGGACAGGTCTCCTACGAGCAGTACTTC. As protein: CASSYSGQVSYEQYF.

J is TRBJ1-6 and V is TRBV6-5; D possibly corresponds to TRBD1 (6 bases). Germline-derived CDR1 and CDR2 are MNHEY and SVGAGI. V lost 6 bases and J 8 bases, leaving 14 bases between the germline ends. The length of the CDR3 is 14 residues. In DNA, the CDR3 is TGTGCCAGCAGCCGGACTAGGGGGTATTCACCCCTCCACTTT. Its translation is CASSRTRGYSPLHF.

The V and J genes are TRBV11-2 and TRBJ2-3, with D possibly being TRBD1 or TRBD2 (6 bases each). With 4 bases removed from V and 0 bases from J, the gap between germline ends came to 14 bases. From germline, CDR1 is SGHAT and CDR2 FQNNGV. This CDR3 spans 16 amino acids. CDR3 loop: CASSSRGGTSTDTQYF. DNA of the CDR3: TGTGCCAGCAGCTCCAGAGGGGGGACTAGCACAGATACGCAGTATTTT.

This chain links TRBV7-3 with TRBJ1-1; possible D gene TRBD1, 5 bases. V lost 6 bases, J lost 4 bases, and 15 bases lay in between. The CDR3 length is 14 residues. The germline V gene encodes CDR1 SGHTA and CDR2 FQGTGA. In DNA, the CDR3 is TGTGCCAGCAGACCGGGTACAGGTTTCACTGAAGCTTTCTTT. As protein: CASRPGTGFTEAFF.

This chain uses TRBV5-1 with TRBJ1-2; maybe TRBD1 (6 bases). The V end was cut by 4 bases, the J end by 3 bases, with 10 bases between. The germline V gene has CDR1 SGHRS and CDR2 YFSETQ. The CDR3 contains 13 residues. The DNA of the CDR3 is TGCGCCAGCAGCGGACAGAATTACTATGGCTACACCTTC. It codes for CASSGQNYYGYTF.

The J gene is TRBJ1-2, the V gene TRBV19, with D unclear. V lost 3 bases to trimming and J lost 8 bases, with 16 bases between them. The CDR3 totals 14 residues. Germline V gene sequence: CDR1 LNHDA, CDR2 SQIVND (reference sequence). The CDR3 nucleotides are TGTGCCAGTAGTATCCCGGCGCTAGCTATGGGCTACACCTTC. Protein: CASSIPALAMGYTF.

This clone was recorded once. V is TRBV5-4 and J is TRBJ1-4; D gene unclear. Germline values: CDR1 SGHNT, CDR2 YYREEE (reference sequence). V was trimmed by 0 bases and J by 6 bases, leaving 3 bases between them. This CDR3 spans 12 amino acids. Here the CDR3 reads CASSLGDEKLFF. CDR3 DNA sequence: TGTGCCAGCAGCTTGGGTGATGAAAAACTGTTTTTT. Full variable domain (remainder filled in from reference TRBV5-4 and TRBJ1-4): ETGVTQSPTHLIKTRGQQVTLRCSSQSGHNTVSWYQQALGQGPQFIFQYYREEENGRGNFPPRFSGLQFPNYSSELNVNALELDDSALYLCASSLGDEKLFFGSGTQLSVL.

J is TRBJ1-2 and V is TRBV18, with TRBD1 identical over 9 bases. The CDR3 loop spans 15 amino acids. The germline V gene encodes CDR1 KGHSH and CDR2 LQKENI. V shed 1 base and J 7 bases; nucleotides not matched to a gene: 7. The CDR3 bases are TGTGCCAGCTCACCACGAGGACAGGGGCCGTCTGGCTACACCTTC. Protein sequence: CASSPRGQGPSGYTF.

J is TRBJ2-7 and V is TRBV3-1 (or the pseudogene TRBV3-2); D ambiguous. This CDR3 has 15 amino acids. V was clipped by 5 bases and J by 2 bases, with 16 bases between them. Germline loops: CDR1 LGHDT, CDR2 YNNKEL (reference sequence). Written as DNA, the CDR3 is TGTGCCAGCAGCAAGAACTCGGATTTAGCCTACGAGCAGTACTTC. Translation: CASSKNSDLAYEQYF.

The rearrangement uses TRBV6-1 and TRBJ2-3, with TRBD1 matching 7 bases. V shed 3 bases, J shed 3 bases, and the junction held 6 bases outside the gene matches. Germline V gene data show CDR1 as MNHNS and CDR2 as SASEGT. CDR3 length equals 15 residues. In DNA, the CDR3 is TGTGCCAGCAGTGAGCAGGGGGTTCGGACAGATACGCAGTATTTT. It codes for CASSEQGVRTDTQYF.

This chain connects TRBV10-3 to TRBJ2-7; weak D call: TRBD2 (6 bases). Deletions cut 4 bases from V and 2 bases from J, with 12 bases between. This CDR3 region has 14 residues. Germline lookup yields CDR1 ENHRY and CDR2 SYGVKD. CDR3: CAISVAESTYEQYF. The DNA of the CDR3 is TGTGCCATCAGTGTAGCGGAAAGCACCTACGAGCAGTACTTC.

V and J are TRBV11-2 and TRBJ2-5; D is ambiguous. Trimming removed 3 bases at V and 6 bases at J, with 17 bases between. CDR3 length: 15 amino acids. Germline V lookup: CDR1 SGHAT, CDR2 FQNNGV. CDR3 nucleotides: TGTGCCAGCAGCTTGCTTTCTTCGAGTGCGCAGACCCAGTACTTC. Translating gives CASSLLSSSAQTQYF.

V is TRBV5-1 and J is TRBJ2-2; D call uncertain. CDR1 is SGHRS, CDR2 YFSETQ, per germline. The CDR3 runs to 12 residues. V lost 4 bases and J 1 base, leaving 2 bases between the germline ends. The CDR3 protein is CASSENTGELFF. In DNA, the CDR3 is TGCGCCAGCAGCGAGAACACCGGGGAGCTGTTTTTT.

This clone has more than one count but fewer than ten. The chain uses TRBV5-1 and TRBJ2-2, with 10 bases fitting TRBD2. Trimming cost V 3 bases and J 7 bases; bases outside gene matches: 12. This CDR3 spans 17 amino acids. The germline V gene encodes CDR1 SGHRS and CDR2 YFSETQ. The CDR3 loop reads CASSSTASGGWDGELFF. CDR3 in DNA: TGCGCCAGCAGCTCCACCGCTAGCGGGGGATGGGACGGGGAGCTGTTTTTT.

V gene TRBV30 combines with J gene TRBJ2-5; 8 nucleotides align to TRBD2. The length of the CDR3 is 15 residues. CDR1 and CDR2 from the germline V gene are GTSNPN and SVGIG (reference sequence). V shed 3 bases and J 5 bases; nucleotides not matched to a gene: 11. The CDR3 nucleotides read TGTGCCTGGAGAAACGGACTAGCCGACACCGAGACCCAGTACTTC. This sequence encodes CAWRNGLADTETQYF.

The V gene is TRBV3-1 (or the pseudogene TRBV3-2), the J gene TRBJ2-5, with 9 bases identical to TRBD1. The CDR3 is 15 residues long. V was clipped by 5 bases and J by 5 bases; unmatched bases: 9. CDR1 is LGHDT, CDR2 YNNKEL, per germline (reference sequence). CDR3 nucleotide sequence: TGTGCCAGCAGCTCCCGACAGGGGGTAGGGGAGACCCAGTACTTC. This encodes CASSSRQGVGETQYF.

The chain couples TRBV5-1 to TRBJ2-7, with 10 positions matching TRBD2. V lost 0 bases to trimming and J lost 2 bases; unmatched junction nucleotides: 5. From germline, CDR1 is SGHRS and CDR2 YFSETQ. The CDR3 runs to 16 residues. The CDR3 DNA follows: TGCGCCAGCAGCTTGGGTACTAGCGGGATTACCTACGAGCAGTACTTC. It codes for CASSLGTSGITYEQYF.

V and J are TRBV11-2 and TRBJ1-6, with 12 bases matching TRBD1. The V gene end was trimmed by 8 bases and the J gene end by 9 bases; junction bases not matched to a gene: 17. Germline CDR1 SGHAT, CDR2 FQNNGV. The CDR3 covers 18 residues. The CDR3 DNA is TGTGCCAGCGCCCCACCCCCGGGACAGGGGGCGCGTGGTTCACCCCTCCACTTT. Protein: CASAPPPGQGARGSPLHF.

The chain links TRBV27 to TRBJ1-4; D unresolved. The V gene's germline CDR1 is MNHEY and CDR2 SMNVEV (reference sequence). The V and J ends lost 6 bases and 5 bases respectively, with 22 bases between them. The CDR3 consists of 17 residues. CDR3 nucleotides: TGTGCCAGCAGCCCCCGAGGGATAGGGCGCAAAAATGAAAAACTGTTTTTT. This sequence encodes CASSPRGIGRKNEKLFF.

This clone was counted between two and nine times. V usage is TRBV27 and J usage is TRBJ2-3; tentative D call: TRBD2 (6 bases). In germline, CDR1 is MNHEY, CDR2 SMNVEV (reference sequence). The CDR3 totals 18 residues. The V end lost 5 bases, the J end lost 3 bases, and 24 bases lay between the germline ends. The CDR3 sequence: CASSLPLREEVLTDTQYF. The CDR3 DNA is TGTGCCAGCAGTCTACCCCTGAGGGAGGAGGTTCTGACAGATACGCAGTATTTT.